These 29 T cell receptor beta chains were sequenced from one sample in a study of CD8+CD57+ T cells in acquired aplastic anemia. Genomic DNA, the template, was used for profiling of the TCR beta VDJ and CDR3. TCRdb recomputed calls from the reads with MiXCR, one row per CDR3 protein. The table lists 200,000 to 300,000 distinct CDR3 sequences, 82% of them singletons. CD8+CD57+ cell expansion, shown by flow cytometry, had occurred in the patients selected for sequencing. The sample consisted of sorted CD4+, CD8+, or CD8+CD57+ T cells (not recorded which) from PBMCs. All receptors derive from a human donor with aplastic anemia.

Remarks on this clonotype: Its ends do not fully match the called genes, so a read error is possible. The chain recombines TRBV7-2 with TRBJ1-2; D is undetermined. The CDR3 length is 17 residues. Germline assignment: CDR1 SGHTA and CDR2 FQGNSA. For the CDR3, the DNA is TGTGCCAGCAGCATAGCGGGAGGGCCCGATACGCAGTATGGCTACACCTTC. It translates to CASSIAGGPDTQYGYTF. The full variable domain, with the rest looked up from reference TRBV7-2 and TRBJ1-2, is GAGVSQSPSNKVTEKGKDVELRCDPISGHTALYWYRQSLGQGLEFLIYFQGNSAPDKSGLPSDRFSAERTGGSVSTLTIQRTQQEDSAVYLCASSIAGGPDTQYGYTFGSGTRLTVV.

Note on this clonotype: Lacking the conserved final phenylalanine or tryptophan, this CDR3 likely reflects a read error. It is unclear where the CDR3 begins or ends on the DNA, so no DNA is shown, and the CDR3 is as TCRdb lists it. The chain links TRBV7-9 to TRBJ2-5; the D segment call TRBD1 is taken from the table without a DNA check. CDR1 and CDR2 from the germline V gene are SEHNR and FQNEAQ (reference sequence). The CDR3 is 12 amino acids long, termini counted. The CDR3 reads CAGHLDRTAQSL.

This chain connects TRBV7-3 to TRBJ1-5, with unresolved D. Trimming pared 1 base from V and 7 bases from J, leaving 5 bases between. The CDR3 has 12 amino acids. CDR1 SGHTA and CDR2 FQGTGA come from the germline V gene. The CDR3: CASSLRKQPQHF. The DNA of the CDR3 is TGTGCCAGCAGCTTAAGGAAACAGCCCCAGCATTTT. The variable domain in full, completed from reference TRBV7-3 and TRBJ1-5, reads GAGVSQTPSNKVTEKGKYVELRCDPISGHTALYWYRQSLGQGPEFLIYFQGTGAADDSGLPNDRFFAVRPEGSVSTLKIQRTERGDSAVYLCASSLRKQPQHFGDGTRLSIL.

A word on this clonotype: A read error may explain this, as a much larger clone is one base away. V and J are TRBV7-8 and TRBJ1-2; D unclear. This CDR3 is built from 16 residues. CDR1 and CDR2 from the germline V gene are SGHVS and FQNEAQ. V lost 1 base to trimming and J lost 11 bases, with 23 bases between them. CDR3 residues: CASSLEGGPHTQYYTF. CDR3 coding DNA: TGTGCCAGCAGCTTAGAGGGAGGTCCCCATACGCAGTATTACACCTTC. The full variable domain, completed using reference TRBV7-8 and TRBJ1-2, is GAGVSQSPRYKVAKRGQDVALRCDPISGHVSLFWYQQALGQGPEFLTYFQNEAQLDKSGLPSDRFFAERPEGSVSTLKIQRTQQEDSAVYLCASSLEGGPHTQYYTFGSGTRLTVV.

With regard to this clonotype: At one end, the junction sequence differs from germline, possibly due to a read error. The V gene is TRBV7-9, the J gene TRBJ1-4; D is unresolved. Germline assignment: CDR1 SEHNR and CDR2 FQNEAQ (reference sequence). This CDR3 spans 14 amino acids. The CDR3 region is CASSLVPGELNFGF. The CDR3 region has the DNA TGTGCTAGCAGCTTAGTACCCGGGGAGCTAAATTTTGGTTTT.

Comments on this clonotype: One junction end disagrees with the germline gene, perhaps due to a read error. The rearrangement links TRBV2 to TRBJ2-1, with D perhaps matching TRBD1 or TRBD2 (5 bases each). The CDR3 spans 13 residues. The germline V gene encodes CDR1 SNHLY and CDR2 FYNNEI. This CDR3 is CASGDVGIDTQYF. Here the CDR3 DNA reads TGTGCCAGCGGGGACGTGGGCATCGATACGCAGTACTTT.

The CDR3 is CASSLQLDGTALSYEQYV. The CDR3 DNA is TGTGCCAGCAGCTTGCAACTAGACGGGACTGCCCTTTCCTACGAGCAGTACGTC. The chain combines TRBV5-5 with TRBJ2-7, with D possibly matching TRBD2 (6 bases). Germline assignment: CDR1 SGHKS and CDR2 YYEKEE (reference sequence). V dropped 1 base and J dropped 1 base, with 21 bases sitting between them. This CDR3 is 18 amino acids long.

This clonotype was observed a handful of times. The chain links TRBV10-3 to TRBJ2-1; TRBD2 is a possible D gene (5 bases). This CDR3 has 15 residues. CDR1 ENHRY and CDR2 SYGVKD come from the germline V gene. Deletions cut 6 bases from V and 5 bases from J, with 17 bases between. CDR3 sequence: CAIRDSGRPHNEQFF. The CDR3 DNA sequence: TGTGCCATCAGGGACTCCGGCCGACCGCACAATGAGCAGTTCTTC.

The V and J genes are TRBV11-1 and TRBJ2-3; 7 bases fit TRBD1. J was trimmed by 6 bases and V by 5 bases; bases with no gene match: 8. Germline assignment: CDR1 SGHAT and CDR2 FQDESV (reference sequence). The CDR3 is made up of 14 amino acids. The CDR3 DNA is TGTGCCAGCAGCGCCAGGACAGGTGCCGATACGCAGTATTTT. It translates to CASSARTGADTQYF.

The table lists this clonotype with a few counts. The CDR3 region is CASSLEGTSDYNEQFF. Written as DNA, the CDR3 is TGTGCCAGCAGCTTAGAGGGGACTAGCGATTACAATGAGCAGTTCTTC. The gene calls are TRBV7-2 and TRBJ2-1, with TRBD2 matching over 10 bases. J was trimmed by 4 bases and V by 1 base; bases with no gene match: 4. This CDR3 is 16 amino acids long. Germline V gives CDR1 SGHTA, CDR2 FQGNSA.

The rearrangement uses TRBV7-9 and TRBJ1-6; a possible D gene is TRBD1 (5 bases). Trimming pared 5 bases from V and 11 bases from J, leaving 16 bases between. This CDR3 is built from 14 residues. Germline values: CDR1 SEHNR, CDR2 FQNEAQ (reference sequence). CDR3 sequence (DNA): TGTGCCAGCAGCGCGGACGGGGGGAATCCACCCCTCCACTTT. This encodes CASSADGGNPPLHF.

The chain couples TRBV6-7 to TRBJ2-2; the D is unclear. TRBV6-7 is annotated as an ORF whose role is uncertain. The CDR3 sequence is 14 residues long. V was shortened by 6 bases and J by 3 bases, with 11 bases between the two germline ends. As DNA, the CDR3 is TGTGCCAGCAGAAACTCGCTCCACACCGGGGAGCTGTTTTTT. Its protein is CASRNSLHTGELFF.

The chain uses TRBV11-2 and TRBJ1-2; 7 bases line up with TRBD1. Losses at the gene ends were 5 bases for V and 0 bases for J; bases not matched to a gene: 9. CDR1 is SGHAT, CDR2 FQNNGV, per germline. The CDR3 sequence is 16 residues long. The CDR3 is CASSADRTLANYGYTF. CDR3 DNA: TGTGCCAGCAGCGCGGACAGGACTCTAGCTAACTATGGCTACACCTTC.

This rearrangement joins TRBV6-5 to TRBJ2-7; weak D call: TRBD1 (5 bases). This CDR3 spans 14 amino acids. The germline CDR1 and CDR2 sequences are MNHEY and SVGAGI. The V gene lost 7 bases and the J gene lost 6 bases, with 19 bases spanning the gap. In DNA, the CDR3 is TGTGCCAGCAAGCCGGCCTGGCAGGGCACCGAGCAGTACTTC. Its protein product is CASKPAWQGTEQYF.

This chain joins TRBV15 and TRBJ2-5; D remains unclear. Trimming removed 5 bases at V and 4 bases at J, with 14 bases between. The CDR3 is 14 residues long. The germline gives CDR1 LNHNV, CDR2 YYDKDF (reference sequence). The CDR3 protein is CATSCGSEAETQYF. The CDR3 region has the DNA TGTGCCACCAGCTGTGGCAGCGAGGCAGAGACCCAGTACTTC. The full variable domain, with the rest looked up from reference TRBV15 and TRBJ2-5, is DAMVIQNPRYQVTQFGKPVTLSCSQTLNHNVMYWYQQKSSQAPKLLFHYYDKDFNNEADTPDNFQSRRPNTSFCFLDIRSPGLGDTAMYLCATSCGSEAETQYFGPGTRLLVL.

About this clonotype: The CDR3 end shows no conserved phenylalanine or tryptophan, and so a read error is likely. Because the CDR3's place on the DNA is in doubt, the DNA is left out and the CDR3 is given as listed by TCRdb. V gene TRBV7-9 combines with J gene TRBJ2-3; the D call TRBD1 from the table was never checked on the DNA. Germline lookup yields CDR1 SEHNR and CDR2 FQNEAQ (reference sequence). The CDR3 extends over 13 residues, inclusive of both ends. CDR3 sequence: CASSLMTGEKTEA.

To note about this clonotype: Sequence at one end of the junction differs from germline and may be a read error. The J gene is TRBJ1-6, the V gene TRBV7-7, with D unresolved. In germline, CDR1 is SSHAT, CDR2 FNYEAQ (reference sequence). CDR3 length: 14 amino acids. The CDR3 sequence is CASSSGSNFSQYFF. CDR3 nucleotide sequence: TGTGCCAGCAGCTCCGGATCAAACTTCTCACAGTACTTCTTT.

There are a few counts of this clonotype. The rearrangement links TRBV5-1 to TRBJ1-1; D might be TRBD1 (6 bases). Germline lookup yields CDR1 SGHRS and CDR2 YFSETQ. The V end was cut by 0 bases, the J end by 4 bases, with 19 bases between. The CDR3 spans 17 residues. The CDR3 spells CASSLGSRGPTGTEAFF. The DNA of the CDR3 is TGCGCCAGCAGCTTGGGTTCCAGGGGTCCGACAGGCACTGAAGCTTTCTTT.

The CDR3 region is CASSQELAGVANEQFF. The CDR3 DNA follows: TGTGCCAGCAGCCAGGAACTAGCGGGGGTAGCCAATGAGCAGTTCTTC. This sequence joins TRBV2 and TRBJ2-1; 11 positions agree with TRBD2. Germline-derived CDR1 and CDR2 are SNHLY and FYNNEI. J gave up 6 bases and V 6 bases, and 10 bases lay outside the gene matches. The CDR3 contains 16 residues. The full variable domain, with the rest looked up from reference TRBV2 and TRBJ2-1, is EPEVTQTPSHQVTQMGQEVILRCVPISNHLYFYWYRQILGQKVEFLVSFYNNEISEKSEIFDDQFSVERPDGSNFTLKIRSTKLEDSAMYFCASSQELAGVANEQFFGPGTRLTVL.

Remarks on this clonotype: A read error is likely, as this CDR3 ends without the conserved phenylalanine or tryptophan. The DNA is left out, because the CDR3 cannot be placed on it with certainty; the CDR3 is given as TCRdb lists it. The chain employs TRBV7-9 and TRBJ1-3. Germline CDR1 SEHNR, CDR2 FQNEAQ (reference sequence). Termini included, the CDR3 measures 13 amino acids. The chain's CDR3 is CASSYVTGNTIDY.

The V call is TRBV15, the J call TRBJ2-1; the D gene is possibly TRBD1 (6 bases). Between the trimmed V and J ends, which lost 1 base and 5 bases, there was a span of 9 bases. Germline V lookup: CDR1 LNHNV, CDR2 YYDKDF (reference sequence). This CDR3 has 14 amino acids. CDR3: CATSRGQGNNEQFF. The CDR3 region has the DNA TGTGCCACCAGCAGAGGGCAGGGGAACAATGAGCAGTTCTTC.

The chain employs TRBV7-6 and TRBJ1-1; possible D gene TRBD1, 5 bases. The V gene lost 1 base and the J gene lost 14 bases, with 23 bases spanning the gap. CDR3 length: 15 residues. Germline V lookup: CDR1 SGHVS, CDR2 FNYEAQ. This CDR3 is CASSLDHGAKETQFF. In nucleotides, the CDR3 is TGTGCCAGCAGCTTAGATCACGGGGCAAAAGAGACCCAGTTCTTT.

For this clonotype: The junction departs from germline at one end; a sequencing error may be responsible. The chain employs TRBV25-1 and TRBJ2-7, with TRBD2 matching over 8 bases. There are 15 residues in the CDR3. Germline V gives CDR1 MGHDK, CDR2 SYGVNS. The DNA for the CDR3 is TGTGCCAGCAGTACGGGAGGGTCGCCTTCCTACGCGCAGTACTTC. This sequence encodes CASSTGGSPSYAQYF.

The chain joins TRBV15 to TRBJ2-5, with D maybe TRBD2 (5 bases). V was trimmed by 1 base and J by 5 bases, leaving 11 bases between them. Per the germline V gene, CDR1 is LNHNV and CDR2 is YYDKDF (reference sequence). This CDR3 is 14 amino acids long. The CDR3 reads CATSRGGPEETQYF. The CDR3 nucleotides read TGTGCCACCAGCAGAGGAGGGCCGGAGGAGACCCAGTACTTC.

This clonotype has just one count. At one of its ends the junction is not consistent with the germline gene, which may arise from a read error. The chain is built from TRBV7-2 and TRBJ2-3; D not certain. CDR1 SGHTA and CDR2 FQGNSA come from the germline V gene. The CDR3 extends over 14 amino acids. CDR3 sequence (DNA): TGTGCCAGCAGCTCAGGTGCTGGGTCCCCCCCCCACTTTTTT. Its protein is CASSSGAGSPPHFF.

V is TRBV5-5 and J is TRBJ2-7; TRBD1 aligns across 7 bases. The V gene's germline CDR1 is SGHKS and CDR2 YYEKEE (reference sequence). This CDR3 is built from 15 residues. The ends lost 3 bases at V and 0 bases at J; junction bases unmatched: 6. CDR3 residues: CASSSPQGCSYEQYV. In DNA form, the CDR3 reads TGTGCCAGCAGCTCCCCACAGGGGTGCTCCTACGAGCAGTACGTC.

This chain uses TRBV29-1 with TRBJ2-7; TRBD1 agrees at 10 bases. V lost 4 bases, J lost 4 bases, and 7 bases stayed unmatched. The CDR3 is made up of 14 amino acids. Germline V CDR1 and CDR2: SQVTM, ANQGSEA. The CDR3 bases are TGCAGCGTTGGACAGGGGGCCCACAGATACGAGCAGTACTTC. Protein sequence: CSVGQGAHRYEQYF.

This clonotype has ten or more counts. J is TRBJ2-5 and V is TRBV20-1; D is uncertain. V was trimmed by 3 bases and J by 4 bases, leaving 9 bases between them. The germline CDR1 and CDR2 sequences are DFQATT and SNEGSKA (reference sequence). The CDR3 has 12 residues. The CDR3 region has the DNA TGCAGTGCTAGCCCCACGGGAGAGACCCAGTACTTC. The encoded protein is CSASPTGETQYF.

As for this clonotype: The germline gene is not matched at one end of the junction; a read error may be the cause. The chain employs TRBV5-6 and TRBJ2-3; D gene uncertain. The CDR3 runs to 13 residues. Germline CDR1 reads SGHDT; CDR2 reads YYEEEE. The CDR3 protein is CASGLRLNTEQYF. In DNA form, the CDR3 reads TGTGCCAGCGGCTTGCGTTTGAACACTGAGCAGTATTTT.